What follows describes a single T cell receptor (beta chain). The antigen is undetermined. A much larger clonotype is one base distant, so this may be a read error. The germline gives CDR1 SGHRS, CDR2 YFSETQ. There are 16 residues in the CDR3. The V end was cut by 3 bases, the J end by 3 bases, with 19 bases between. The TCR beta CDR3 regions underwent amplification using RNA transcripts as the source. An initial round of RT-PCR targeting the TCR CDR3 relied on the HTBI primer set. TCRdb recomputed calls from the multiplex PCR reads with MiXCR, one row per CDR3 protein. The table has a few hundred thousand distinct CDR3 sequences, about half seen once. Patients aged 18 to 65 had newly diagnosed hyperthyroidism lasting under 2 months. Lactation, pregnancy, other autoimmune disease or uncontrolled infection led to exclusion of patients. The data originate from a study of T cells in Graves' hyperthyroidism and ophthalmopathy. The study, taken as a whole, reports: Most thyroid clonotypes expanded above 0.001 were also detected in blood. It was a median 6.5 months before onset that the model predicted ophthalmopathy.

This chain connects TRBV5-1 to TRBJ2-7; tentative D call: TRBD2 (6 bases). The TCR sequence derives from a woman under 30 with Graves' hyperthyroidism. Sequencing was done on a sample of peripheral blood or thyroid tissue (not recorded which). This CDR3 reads CASSSVSHGGFYEQYF. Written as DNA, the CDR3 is TGCGCCAGCAGCTCGGTATCTCATGGAGGGTTCTACGAGCAGTACTTC.